This TCR beta chain was sequenced during a study of technical replicates of blood from a handful of donors. Produced via immunoSEQ multiplex PCR; TCRdb's table is partial and in-frame only. The sample carries around 97,000 clones, less than 95% recorded once. After removal of 5 bases from V and 5 bases from J, the junction contained 9 bases not matched to a gene. The CDR3 runs 15 residues. Germline lookup yields CDR1 MNHEY and CDR2 SMNVEV (reference sequence). This clonotype was sampled from a human donor in good health. The chain links TRBV27 to TRBJ2-7, with TRBD1 matching over 10 bases. Sequencing input: T cells isolated from PBMCs. The CDR3 DNA is TGTGCCAGCAGTCTCCGGGACAGGGGAGGTAACGAGCAGTACTTC. It yields the protein CASSLRDRGGNEQYF.